Listed below are T cell receptor beta chains from one sample, sequenced in a study of metastatic and nonmetastatic thyroid tumors. TCRdb reanalyzed the PCR reads with MiXCR. The sample lists 32,000 or so clones; about 18% were seen once. The sequencing sample was made of blood. The receptor set was obtained from a female donor with papillary thyroid cancer or a benign thyroid nodule (not recorded which). Some clones in this sample may be carry-over from other donors' samples. CDR3s include the opening cysteine and the closing phenylalanine or tryptophan. A D gene is named only where the DNA matches it firmly. A row's size may be missing; if present it is once, few, many or a size class.

v_gene: TRBV7-3; j_gene: TRBJ2-2; d_gene: TRBD1; abundance: NA; CDR3nt: TGTGCCAGCAGACCTAAGGACAGGGACCCACGGGACACCGGGGAGCTGTTTTTT; CDR3aa: CASRPKDRDPRDTGELFF
v_gene: TRBV12-3/TRBV12-4; j_gene: TRBJ2-1; d_gene: TRBD2; abundance: NA; CDR3nt: TGTGCCAGCAGTCGGTCCGGGACTAGTTACTACAATGAGCAGTTCTTC; CDR3aa: CASSRSGTSYYNEQFF
v_gene: TRBV6-2/TRBV6-3; j_gene: TRBJ1-4; d_gene: NA; abundance: many; CDR3nt: TGTGCCAGCAGTGGACCGGGACATATGAGCGGACTGTTTTTT; CDR3aa: CASSGPGHMSGLFF
v_gene: TRBV12-3/TRBV12-4; j_gene: TRBJ1-1; d_gene: NA; abundance: few; CDR3nt: TGTGCCAGCAGTTTACGAGTGGATGAAGCTTTCTTT; CDR3aa: CASSLRVDEAFF
v_gene: TRBV11-2; j_gene: TRBJ2-1; d_gene: TRBD1; abundance: few; CDR3nt: TGTGCCAGCAGCTTTGTTGGACAGGCTCACAATGAGCAGTTCTTC; CDR3aa: CASSFVGQAHNEQFF
v_gene: TRBV6-7; j_gene: TRBJ1-1; d_gene: NA; abundance: few; CDR3nt: TGTGCCTCTCCGGCGCTTAGTTCTGAAGCTTTCTTT; CDR3aa: CASPALSSEAFF
v_gene: TRBV11-3; j_gene: TRBJ2-4; d_gene: TRBD2; abundance: many; CDR3nt: TGTGCCAGCACGCCTCAAGTGGCAGCGGGGGTCGGGGCCAAAAACATTCAGTACTTC; CDR3aa: CASTPQVAAGVGAKNIQYF
v_gene: TRBV5-1; j_gene: TRBJ2-5; d_gene: NA; abundance: many; CDR3nt: TGCGCCAGCAGCTTTGACCGCATCAGACAAGAGACCCAGTACTTC; CDR3aa: CASSFDRIRQETQYF
v_gene: TRBV29-1; j_gene: TRBJ2-1; d_gene: TRBD2; abundance: many; CDR3nt: TGCAGCGTTGACCCTAGCGGGTTATACAATGAGCAGTTCTTC; CDR3aa: CSVDPSGLYNEQFF
v_gene: TRBV30; j_gene: TRBJ2-7; d_gene: TRBD2; abundance: medium-sized; CDR3nt: TGTGCCTGGAGTGTACCTTCGGGGGGCGAGCAGTACTTC; CDR3aa: CAWSVPSGGEQYF
v_gene: TRBV19; j_gene: TRBJ2-7; d_gene: NA; abundance: many; CDR3nt: TGTGCCAGTAGTATAGGGAAAACCTACGAGCAGTACTTC; CDR3aa: CASSIGKTYEQYF
v_gene: TRBV19; j_gene: TRBJ1-2; d_gene: TRBD1; abundance: NA; CDR3nt: TGTGCCAGTAGCACGGGACAGGCCTCGGGCTATGGCTACACCTTC; CDR3aa: CASSTGQASGYGYTF
v_gene: TRBV20-1; j_gene: TRBJ1-2; d_gene: NA; abundance: many; CDR3nt: TGCAGTGCGATCCTAGGAGGTCGGAGTGGCTACACCTTC; CDR3aa: CSAILGGRSGYTF